This is a list of T cell receptor beta chains from one sample in a study of T-cell reconstitution after alpha-beta-depleted transplantation in children. MiXCR, run by TCRdb on the PCR reads, gives a single entry per CDR3 protein. The sample shows 150,000 to 250,000 distinct CDR3 sequences, about 15% of them seen only once. Sequencing used PBMCs from the stem cell graft donor, obtained from the stem cell graft. All receptors come from a human donor who donated a stem cell graft to a child with acute lymphoblastic leukemia. Both conserved end residues are part of each CDR3. A D gene is named only where the DNA matches it firmly. Rows may omit the clone size; those that give it use once, few, many or a size class.

j_call	clone_size	d_call	v_call	cdr3_aa	cdr3_nt
TRBJ1-1	few	-	TRBV7-9	CASSLITEAFF	TGTGCCAGCAGCTTAATAACTGAAGCTTTCTTT
TRBJ1-2	many	-	TRBV4-2	CASSQGRVTGYTF	TGTGCCAGCAGCCAAGGGAGGGTGACTGGCTACACCTTC
TRBJ2-1	many	TRBD1	TRBV18	CASSPGTGGDEQFF	TGTGCCAGCTCACCAGGGACAGGGGGCGATGAGCAGTTCTTC
TRBJ2-3	-	TRBD1	TRBV5-1	CASSLGTALDTQYF	TGCGCCAGCAGCCTAGGGACAGCCCTAGATACGCAGTATTTT
TRBJ2-2	few	TRBD2	TRBV5-7	CASSPSGRALASGELFF	TGTGCCAGCAGCCCCAGCGGGAGGGCCCTCGCCAGCGGGGAGCTGTTTTTT
TRBJ2-2	many	-	TRBV12-3/TRBV12-4	CASSLLANTGELFF	TGTGCCAGCAGTTTACTCGCGAACACCGGGGAGCTGTTTTTT
TRBJ2-7	many	TRBD2	TRBV12-3/TRBV12-4	CASTSGIRYEQYF	TGTGCCAGCACGAGCGGGATACGCTACGAGCAGTACTTC
TRBJ1-2	many	-	TRBV29-1	CSVRGDYGYTF	TGCAGCGTTCGGGGTGACTATGGCTACACCTTC
TRBJ2-2	many	-	TRBV5-6	CASSADWMRTGELFF	TGTGCCAGCAGCGCGGACTGGATGAGGACCGGGGAGCTGTTTTTT
TRBJ2-7	many	-	TRBV10-3	CAISGESSYEQYF	TGTGCCATCAGCGGGGAAAGCTCCTACGAGCAGTACTTC
TRBJ2-7	few	TRBD2	TRBV4-1	CASSPGLAGGHEQYF	TGCGCCAGCTCACCGGGACTAGCGGGAGGCCACGAGCAGTACTTC
TRBJ2-7	many	TRBD1	TRBV7-9	CASSSGTGNNEQYF	TGTGCCAGCAGTTCCGGGACAGGGAACAACGAGCAGTACTTC
TRBJ2-7	many	TRBD2	TRBV4-2	CASSPYLAGASYEQYF	TGTGCCAGCAGCCCGTACCTAGCGGGGGCCTCCTACGAGCAGTACTTC
TRBJ2-5	many	TRBD2	TRBV20-1	CSAPAAGGETQYF	TGCAGTGCCCCGGCAGCGGGAGGAGAGACCCAGTACTTC
TRBJ2-5	few	TRBD2	TRBV28	CASSSPWTSGSKETQYF	TGTGCCAGCAGTTCCCCCTGGACTAGCGGGAGTAAAGAGACCCAGTACTTC
TRBJ1-3	-	TRBD1	TRBV20-1	CSARTGSGNTIYF	TGCAGTGCGCGGACAGGGTCTGGAAACACCATATATTTT
TRBJ2-7	many	TRBD1	TRBV6-1	CASSPPRGLFGEQYF	TGTGCCAGCAGCCCCCCGAGGGGGCTGTTCGGCGAGCAGTACTTC
TRBJ1-1	many	TRBD1	TRBV7-9	CASSDRGYRGNTEAFF	TGTGCCAGCAGCGACAGGGGTTACAGGGGAAACACTGAAGCTTTCTTT
TRBJ2-4	few	TRBD2	TRBV20-1	CSALASGNIQYF	TGCAGTGCACTGGCTAGCGGAAACATTCAGTACTTC
TRBJ1-1	many	TRBD1	TRBV12-3/TRBV12-4	CASSSQGAVEAFF	TGTGCCAGCAGTTCCCAGGGGGCGGTTGAAGCTTTCTTT
TRBJ2-7	few	-	TRBV29-1	CSVVSGAFYEQYF	TGCAGCGTTGTGTCGGGGGCTTTCTACGAGCAGTACTTC
TRBJ2-5	many	-	TRBV5-1	CASSLGTDQETQYF	TGCGCCAGCAGCCTCGGGACGGACCAAGAGACCCAGTACTTC
TRBJ2-2	many	TRBD2	TRBV5-1	CASSAAGTSATGELFF	TGCGCCAGCAGCGCAGCCGGGACTAGCGCCACCGGGGAGCTGTTTTTT
TRBJ2-5	many	TRBD2	TRBV5-1	CASSWAVREGKETQYF	TGCGCCAGCAGCTGGGCGGTTCGGGAGGGAAAAGAGACCCAGTACTTC
TRBJ2-2	many	-	TRBV7-9	CASSPPLESGELFF	TGTGCCAGCAGCCCGCCCCTGGAGAGCGGGGAGCTGTTTTTT
TRBJ2-2	-	TRBD2	TRBV5-4	CASRPGLAGVGTGELFF	TGTGCCAGCAGACCCGGGCTAGCGGGAGTCGGGACCGGGGAGCTGTTTTTT
TRBJ2-7	many	-	TRBV4-1	CASSQGASGVYEQYF	TGCGCCAGCAGCCAGGGAGCCAGCGGAGTATACGAGCAGTACTTC
TRBJ1-4	many	TRBD1	TRBV5-6	CASSRDRGLEYEKLFF	TGTGCCAGCAGCCGCGACAGGGGGTTGGAGTATGAAAAACTGTTTTTT
TRBJ2-1	many	TRBD2	TRBV20-1	CSARESGVGDEQFF	TGCAGTGCTAGAGAAAGCGGGGTTGGCGATGAGCAGTTCTTC
TRBJ2-2	-	-	TRBV25-1	CASSDPEGMVAGELFF	TGTGCCAGCAGTGACCCAGAGGGTATGGTCGCCGGGGAGCTGTTTTTT
TRBJ2-1	many	-	TRBV5-1	CASSFRGLGSYNEQFF	TGCGCCAGCAGCTTTCGGGGGTTAGGCTCCTACAATGAGCAGTTCTTC
TRBJ2-2	few	TRBD1	TRBV11-2	CASSLGAGGRTGELFF	TGTGCCAGCAGCTTGGGGGCAGGGGGAAGGACCGGGGAGCTGTTTTTT
TRBJ1-1	many	TRBD1	TRBV27	CASSYTTGGGNTEAFF	TGTGCCAGCAGTTACACAACAGGGGGCGGGAACACTGAAGCTTTCTTT
TRBJ2-2	many	TRBD2	TRBV20-1	CSVRALAAGELFF	TGCAGTGTCCGCGCCCTAGCGGCCGGGGAGCTGTTTTTT
TRBJ2-2	many	-	TRBV20-1	CSARDGLDLSGELFF	TGCAGTGCTAGAGACGGACTGGATTTGAGCGGGGAGCTGTTTTTT
TRBJ2-1	-	-	TRBV30	CAWAGYNEQFF	TGTGCCTGGGCAGGGTACAATGAGCAGTTCTTC
TRBJ2-1	many	-	TRBV11-2	CASSLDKGEQFF	TGTGCCAGCAGCTTAGACAAGGGTGAGCAGTTCTTC
TRBJ2-3	-	-	TRBV14	CASSQAHPDGRTDTQYF	TGTGCCAGCAGCCAGGCTCACCCTGACGGACGCACAGATACGCAGTATTTT
TRBJ1-5	-	-	TRBV5-1	CASSPDREPQHF	TGCGCCAGCAGTCCTGATAGGGAGCCCCAGCATTTT
TRBJ2-6	many	-	TRBV20-1	CSAREGPGANVLTF	TGCAGTGCTAGAGAAGGGCCTGGGGCCAACGTCCTGACTTTC
TRBJ1-2	-	-	TRBV12-3/TRBV12-4	CASSLGGGFGYTF	TGTGCCAGCAGCTTAGGAGGGGGGTTTGGCTACACCTTC
TRBJ2-5	many	TRBD1	TRBV29-1	CSVMEGGSPGETQYF	TGCAGCGTCATGGAAGGGGGCTCCCCCGGCGAGACCCAGTACTTC
TRBJ2-1	once	TRBD1	TRBV7-6	CASSSGGSEQFF	TGTGCCAGCAGTTCAGGGGGCTCCGAGCAGTTCTTC
TRBJ2-7	few	TRBD2	TRBV27	CASTPTSGRFGEQYF	TGTGCCAGCACCCCGACTAGCGGGAGATTTGGCGAGCAGTACTTC
TRBJ1-1	many	-	TRBV7-7	CASSLHVNTEAFF	TGTGCTAGCAGCTTACACGTGAACACTGAAGCTTTCTTT
TRBJ1-5	-	TRBD1	TRBV20-1	CSAPNYRDRESNQPQHF	TGCAGTGCACCGAATTACCGGGACAGGGAAAGCAATCAGCCCCAGCATTTT
TRBJ2-4	many	-	TRBV25-1	CASKNGDIQYF	TGTGCCAGCAAGAACGGGGACATTCAGTACTTC
TRBJ1-6	many	-	TRBV12-3/TRBV12-4	CASSFQSLGNSPLHF	TGTGCCAGCAGTTTCCAGTCCCTTGGTAATTCACCCCTCCACTTT
TRBJ1-2	-	-	TRBV20-1	CSLDYGYTF	TGCAGTCTTGACTATGGCTACACCTTC
TRBJ1-1	-	-	TRBV7-6	CASSLGHPNSEAFF	TGTGCCAGCAGCTTAGGACACCCGAACTCTGAAGCTTTCTTT
TRBJ2-7	-	TRBD2	TRBV20-1	CSASPSGRYEQYF	TGCAGTGCTAGCCCTAGCGGGAGGTACGAGCAGTACTTC
TRBJ2-6	many	-	TRBV15	CATSRDWGSSGANVLTF	TGTGCCACCAGCAGAGATTGGGGCAGCTCTGGGGCCAACGTCCTGACTTTC
TRBJ1-3	few	-	TRBV20-1	CSASGGPLGDTIYF	TGCAGTGCTAGTGGGGGACCCCTAGGGGACACCATATATTTT
TRBJ2-1	many	TRBD2	TRBV7-9	CASSLEGTRQFF	TGTGCCAGCAGCTTAGAGGGGACTAGGCAGTTCTTC
TRBJ2-7	many	TRBD1	TRBV6-5	CASSYSFGTGLGEQYF	TGTGCCAGCAGTTACTCGTTCGGGACAGGGTTAGGGGAGCAGTACTTC
TRBJ2-5	-	TRBD2	TRBV20-1	CSAREVLGLAGTQETQYF	TGCAGTGCTAGAGAGGTTCTCGGACTAGCGGGGACCCAAGAGACCCAGTACTTC
TRBJ2-1	many	TRBD2	TRBV5-1	CASSALAGVLNEQFF	TGCGCCAGCAGCGCACTAGCGGGAGTCCTAAATGAGCAGTTCTTC
TRBJ2-1	-	TRBD1	TRBV24-1	CATSDSFGDSPYNEQFF	TGTGCCACCAGTGATTCATTCGGGGACAGCCCCTACAATGAGCAGTTCTTC
TRBJ2-3	many	-	TRBV5-6	CASSLGVSDTQYF	TGTGCCAGCAGCTTGGGAGTATCAGATACGCAGTATTTT